This paragraph covers one TCR beta chain sequence. The antigen remains unidentified. V was clipped by 7 bases and J by 2 bases, with 11 bases between them. This CDR3 comprises 13 residues. Germline V CDR1 and CDR2: MNHNS, SASEGT. Primers included in the PCR were 60 Vbeta and 13 Jbeta primers. Repertoires were generated with immunoSEQ multiplex PCR, while TCRdb's copy carries only in-frame clones and drops some. This listing includes some 130,000 clones. This sample was included in a study of cytomegalovirus exposure and HLA in healthy donors. Study-level background: An early release of data contained tens of millions of unique TCRs, which came from HLA-typed donors.

General study results and limits: Sequencing had likely introduced a cluster of highly shared sequence variants as an artifact.

V usage is TRBV6-1 and J usage is TRBJ1-1, with a possible D match to TRBD1 (6 bases). This TCR was recovered from a woman aged 40 to 50 in good health and CMV-seropositive. Specimen: PBMCs. The CDR3 spells CASTWGQNTEAFF. DNA for the CDR3: TGTGCCAGCACGTGGGGACAAAACACTGAAGCTTTCTTT.